This T cell receptor (beta chain) originates from a study of T-cell memory formation after mild COVID-19. Points from the study as a whole: Contracting CD4+ clones sat mainly in CM and EM; CD8+ in EMRA. A subset of responding clones appeared in pre-infection memory, suggesting cross-reactive memory joined.

Constant-segment primers were used for 5'RACE, and the resulting TCR alpha and TCR beta cDNA libraries carried sample barcodes and UMIs. In TCRdb, the 5' RACE reads were re-called with MiXCR into one record per CDR3 protein. The sample contains some 490,000 distinct CDR3 sequences, over 15% of which appear only once. The sample holds a few counts of this clonotype. Its antigen is currently unknown. The CDR3 consists of 12 residues. The V end lost 1 base, the J end lost 5 bases, and 5 bases lay between the germline ends. Looked up from germline, CDR1 is DFQATT and CDR2 is SNEGSKA (reference sequence). Sequencing used PBMCs or a T cell subset sorted from them (not recorded which). The chain uses TRBV20-1 and TRBJ2-2; D is ambiguous. The origin of this receptor is an adult woman who had mild COVID-19 (a few samples of this study predate the infection). Cell type and time point are not known. Here the CDR3 DNA reads TGCAGTGCTAGAGCTGGGACCGGGGAGCTGTTTTTT. It encodes CSARAGTGELFF.